This T cell receptor beta chain was profiled in a study of CD8+ T cells in alopecia areata. Sample treatment: oral pan-JAK inhibitor, 5-10 mg twice daily. Regarding the study as a whole: Compared with normal scalp, lesional scalp had higher clonality and more expanded CD8+ clones. While patients received tofacitinib, many expanded lesional clones remained present in scalp and blood. Against the mouse data, patients shared TCRs less clearly, possibly for HLA reasons.

Extracted RNA was reverse transcribed, and the resulting cDNA served as sequencing template. TCRdb keeps only in-frame clones here, not all; method: immunoSEQ multiplex PCR. Of approximately 210,000 clones detected, around three fifths appear once; the ten largest clones hold around 0.92%. Turning to this clone: The target antigen is unknown.

Per the germline V gene, CDR1 is LGHNA and CDR2 is YNFKEQ. The CDR3 has 15 residues. V was cut by 5 bases and J by 3 bases, with 17 bases left in between. This receptor was taken from a human donor with alopecia areata. The chain recombines TRBV4-2 with TRBJ2-7; D possibly uses TRBD1 or TRBD2 (5 bases each). The source was CD4+ T cells sorted from blood, collected at week 24, from a patient treated with tofacitinib. The CDR3 DNA follows: TGTGCCAGCAGCATTGCCGGGGCCGCCAACTACGAGCAGTACTTC. Translation: CASSIAGAANYEQYF.